Presented here are 21 T cell receptor beta chains from one specimen sequenced in a study of blood T cells in healthy people across ages. The use of a sample-barcoded 5' primer and a J-beta primer mix characterized a second PCR of roughly 7 to 12 cycles. TCRdb re-called the 5' RACE reads with MiXCR, one entry per CDR3 protein. The sample shows roughly 790,000 distinct CDR3 sequences, approximately 43% of them seen only once. Sequenced: blood. The source of these receptors is a woman aged 60-75 years in good health.

The chain carries TRBV3-1 and TRBJ2-2; D is tentatively TRBD1 or TRBD2 (5 bases each). The CDR3 contains 15 residues. V was cut by 0 bases and J by 4 bases, with 9 bases left in between. Germline V gene sequence: CDR1 LGHDT, CDR2 YNNKEL (reference sequence). CDR3 sequence: CASSQDGDGTGELFF. For the CDR3, the DNA is TGTGCCAGCAGCCAAGATGGGGACGGCACCGGGGAGCTGTTTTTT.

The chain has TRBV20-1 and TRBJ2-4; maybe TRBD1 (6 bases). With the DNA end fitting TRBJ2-7 better, the J assignment may be wrong. Germline values: CDR1 DFQATT, CDR2 SNEGSKA (reference sequence). The CDR3 contains 14 residues. In DNA form, the CDR3 reads TGCAGTGCTAGGAGGTCCCAGGGGATCTACGAGCAGTACTTC. Protein: CSARRSQGIYEQYF.

This clonotype was recorded many times. The rearrangement joins TRBV7-9 to TRBJ2-1; D remains ambiguous. The CDR3 totals 12 residues. Per germline, CDR1 SEHNR and CDR2 FQNEAQ (reference sequence). Trimming took 6 bases from V and 7 from J, leaving 10 bases between them. This CDR3 is CASSLTANEQFF. CDR3 sequence (DNA): TGTGCCAGCAGTTTGACTGCGAATGAGCAGTTCTTC.

The rearrangement joins TRBV4-2 to TRBJ2-1; D uncertain. Trimming left V 0 bases short and J 3 bases short, with 18 bases between. The CDR3 is 18 residues long. Per the germline V gene, CDR1 is LGHNA and CDR2 is YNFKEQ. The CDR3 sequence is CASSQDRPGTALYNEQFF. Here the CDR3 DNA reads TGTGCCAGCAGCCAAGATCGACCGGGCACCGCACTCTACAATGAGCAGTTCTTC.

This chain uses TRBV18 with TRBJ1-1, with 7 bases matching TRBD1. Germline CDR1 and CDR2: KGHSH and LQKENI. CDR3 size: 14 residues. Trimming cost V 3 bases and J 3 bases; bases outside gene matches: 4. The CDR3 region has the DNA TGTGCCAGCTCACCCGGGACAGAGCACACTGAAGCTTTCTTT. Encoded protein: CASSPGTEHTEAFF.

This clonotype was counted only a few times. This sequence joins TRBV3-1 and TRBJ2-2; tentatively, D is TRBD1 (5 bases). This CDR3 spans 14 amino acids. Germline V gene data show CDR1 as LGHDT and CDR2 as YNNKEL (reference sequence). The V end was cut by 0 bases, the J end by 6 bases, with 8 bases between. The CDR3: CASSQEGAPGELFF. The CDR3 DNA is TGTGCCAGCAGCCAAGAAGGGGCCCCCGGGGAGCTGTTTTTT.

In this sample, this clonotype turned up once. V usage is TRBV10-2 and J usage is TRBJ2-7, with D hard to call. CDR3 length: 16 residues. Trimming left V 5 bases short and J 10 bases short, with 27 bases between. Germline assignment: CDR1 WSHSY and CDR2 SAAADI. The DNA for the CDR3 is TGCGCCAGCAGTCCTACGACGATGAGCCCTCAAGAGACTCAGTACTTC. Translating gives CASSPTTMSPQETQYF.

The chain recombines TRBV9 with TRBJ2-7; possible D gene TRBD1, 6 bases. From germline, CDR1 is SGDLS and CDR2 YYNGEE. CDR3 length: 14 amino acids. V was cut by 0 bases and J by 5 bases, with 12 bases left in between. The CDR3 sequence: CASSVGSRGNEQYF. The CDR3 nucleotides are TGTGCCAGCAGCGTAGGTAGCAGGGGAAACGAGCAGTACTTC.

In its sample, this clonotype was seen a few times. This chain joins TRBV20-1 and TRBJ2-1, with 12 positions matching TRBD2. The CDR3 runs 16 residues. With 6 bases clipped from V and 2 bases from J, the junction kept 8 bases outside the gene matches. Germline V gives CDR1 DFQATT, CDR2 SNEGSKA (reference sequence). Here the CDR3 DNA reads TGCAGTGCCTTAACCAGGACTAGCGGGGCCTACAATGAGCAGTTCTTC. Protein sequence: CSALTRTSGAYNEQFF.

The chain combines TRBV6-2 or TRBV6-3 with TRBJ2-3; 15 positions match TRBD2. Germline V gives CDR1 MNHEY, CDR2 SVGEGT. Trimming removed 0 bases from V and 6 bases from J; junction bases left unmatched: 7. The CDR3 has 18 residues. The CDR3 is CASSYSATGTSGGDTQYF. The DNA for the CDR3 is TGTGCCAGCAGTTACTCGGCGACCGGGACTAGCGGGGGGGATACGCAGTATTTT.

The chain uses TRBV20-1 and TRBJ2-3; D perhaps matches TRBD1 (8 bases). The CDR3 runs to 16 residues. Germline assignment: CDR1 DFQATT and CDR2 SNEGSKA (reference sequence). The V end was cut by 2 bases, the J end by 3 bases, with 18 bases between. As DNA, the CDR3 is TGCAGTGCTAGACGTCGGACAGGGAGGGGGACAGATACGCAGTATTTT. This sequence encodes CSARRRTGRGTDTQYF.

This chain uses TRBV6-1 with TRBJ2-5, with D unresolved. Trimming took 3 bases from V and 3 from J, leaving 8 bases between them. Germline assignment: CDR1 MNHNS and CDR2 SASEGT. This CDR3 comprises 13 residues. The CDR3 DNA follows: TGTGCCAGCAGTGAGTACGTGGAAGAGACCCAGTACTTC. Amino acids: CASSEYVEETQYF.

This clonotype appeared many times. A much more abundant neighbour one base away suggests this may be a read error. This rearrangement joins TRBV9 to TRBJ2-5; the D is unclear. Trimming took 3 bases from V and 11 from J, leaving 14 bases between them. The germline V gene has CDR1 SGDLS and CDR2 YYNGEE. This CDR3 has 12 amino acids. The CDR3 region is CASSGSNSEQYF. The CDR3 nucleotides read TGTGCCAGCAGCGGATCTAATTCTGAGCAGTACTTC.

This clonotype was observed a few times. The chain couples TRBV5-1 to TRBJ2-7; 7 bases are a match to TRBD1. The CDR3 is 14 amino acids. V lost 4 bases and J lost 5; bases outside the gene matches: 9. In germline, CDR1 is SGHRS, CDR2 YFSETQ. Written as DNA, the CDR3 is TGCGCCAGCAGCCAGACAGGGAAGAGGAACGAGCAGTACTTC. Its translation is CASSQTGKRNEQYF.

The rearrangement uses TRBV15 and TRBJ2-7, with no clear D. V lost 0 bases and J lost 0, with 6 bases in between. This CDR3 contains 14 residues. Germline CDR1 and CDR2: LNHNV and YYDKDF (reference sequence). CDR3 DNA sequence: TGTGCCACCAGCAGAGAACCGGGCTCCTACGAGCAGTACTTC. It codes for CATSREPGSYEQYF.

The sample holds a few counts of this clonotype. This chain joins TRBV6-5 and TRBJ2-7; D is possibly TRBD1 (6 bases). The CDR3 has 14 amino acids. V gave up 6 bases and J gave up 5 bases, with 17 bases separating them. The germline gives CDR1 MNHEY, CDR2 SVGAGI. CDR3 coding DNA: TGTGCCAGCAGCCTCCAGGGGTTGAGAAACGAGCAGTACTTC. As protein: CASSLQGLRNEQYF.

The rearrangement uses TRBV6-2 or TRBV6-3 and TRBJ2-1; 8 bases line up with TRBD2. CDR1 is MNHEY and CDR2 is SVGEGT in the germline V gene. V lost 7 bases to trimming and J lost 7 bases; unmatched junction nucleotides: 3. The CDR3 sequence is 12 residues long. This CDR3 reads CASTGTRNEQFF. DNA for the CDR3: TGTGCCAGCACCGGGACTAGGAATGAGCAGTTCTTC.

This clonotype showed up just a few times. The chain is built from TRBV2 and TRBJ2-3; D not resolved. Germline V gene sequence: CDR1 SNHLY, CDR2 FYNNEI. CDR3 size: 14 residues. V was pared by 3 bases and J by 0 bases, with 7 bases between. The CDR3 reads CASSEVRSTDTQYF. CDR3 DNA: TGTGCCAGCAGTGAGGTCAGAAGCACAGATACGCAGTATTTT.

This clonotype was counted a single time. At one of its ends the junction is not consistent with the germline gene, which may arise from a read error. The rearrangement uses TRBV10-3 and TRBJ1-1; D is uncertain. The germline CDR1 and CDR2 sequences are ENHRY and SYGVKD. The CDR3 is 16 amino acids. CDR3 nucleotides: TGTGCCATCAGTGATACTCGGCCGTCGGAGAACGCTGAAGCTTTCTTT. As protein: CAISDTRPSENAEAFF.

This clonotype has just a few counts. CDR3 DNA: TGCAGCGTTGAAAGGGGTGTCGGGAGTGAGCAGTACTTC. Its translation: CSVERGVGSEQYF. This chain links TRBV29-1 with TRBJ2-7, with D perhaps TRBD2 (6 bases). CDR1 is SQVTM, CDR2 ANQGSEA, per germline. Trimming took off 2 bases at V and 7 bases at J, with 15 bases between the two ends. The CDR3 loop spans 13 amino acids.

In its sample, this clonotype was seen a few times. V is TRBV20-1 and J is TRBJ1-6; 7 bases fit TRBD1. J lost 9 bases, V lost 3 bases, and 5 bases had no gene match. CDR1 is DFQATT and CDR2 is SNEGSKA in the germline V gene (reference sequence). The CDR3 is made up of 13 amino acids. CDR3 in amino acids: CSASDRESSPLHF. The CDR3 DNA reads as TGCAGTGCTAGTGACAGGGAGAGTTCACCCCTCCACTTT.